The clone carrying this T cell receptor beta chain appeared many times. These data come from a study of molecular identifiers for immune sequencing clone quantification. Study as a whole: Five aliquots were made in replicates from the RNA of about 19,000 or 110,000 naive CD8 cells, and four were sequenced.

This CDR3 contains 17 residues. V was clipped by 7 bases and J by 0 bases, with 16 bases between them. Germline CDR1 is MDHEN and CDR2 is SYDVKM. For bulk TCR libraries, previously described methods and listed TCR primers were used. TCRdb independently ran MiXCR on the PCR reads; one entry per CDR3 protein. The table records approximately 500,000 distinct CDR3 sequences, over 20% of them present only once. CD8+CD4-CCR7+CD45RA+ sorting gave the naive CD8 T cells. This clonotype was obtained from a human donor in good health. Some libraries in this study had Jurkat cell RNA spiked in. The chain recombines TRBV28 with TRBJ2-6, with D perhaps TRBD2 (5 bases). The material sequenced was naive CD8+ T cells from blood, with Jurkat cell RNA spiked in. Described subset: FACS-sorted CD8+CD4-CCR7+CD45RA+ naive T cells. CDR3 bases: TGTGCCAGCACGAGTTTACAAGAGGGCTCTGGGGCCAACGTCCTGACTTTC. This gives the protein CASTSLQEGSGANVLTF.